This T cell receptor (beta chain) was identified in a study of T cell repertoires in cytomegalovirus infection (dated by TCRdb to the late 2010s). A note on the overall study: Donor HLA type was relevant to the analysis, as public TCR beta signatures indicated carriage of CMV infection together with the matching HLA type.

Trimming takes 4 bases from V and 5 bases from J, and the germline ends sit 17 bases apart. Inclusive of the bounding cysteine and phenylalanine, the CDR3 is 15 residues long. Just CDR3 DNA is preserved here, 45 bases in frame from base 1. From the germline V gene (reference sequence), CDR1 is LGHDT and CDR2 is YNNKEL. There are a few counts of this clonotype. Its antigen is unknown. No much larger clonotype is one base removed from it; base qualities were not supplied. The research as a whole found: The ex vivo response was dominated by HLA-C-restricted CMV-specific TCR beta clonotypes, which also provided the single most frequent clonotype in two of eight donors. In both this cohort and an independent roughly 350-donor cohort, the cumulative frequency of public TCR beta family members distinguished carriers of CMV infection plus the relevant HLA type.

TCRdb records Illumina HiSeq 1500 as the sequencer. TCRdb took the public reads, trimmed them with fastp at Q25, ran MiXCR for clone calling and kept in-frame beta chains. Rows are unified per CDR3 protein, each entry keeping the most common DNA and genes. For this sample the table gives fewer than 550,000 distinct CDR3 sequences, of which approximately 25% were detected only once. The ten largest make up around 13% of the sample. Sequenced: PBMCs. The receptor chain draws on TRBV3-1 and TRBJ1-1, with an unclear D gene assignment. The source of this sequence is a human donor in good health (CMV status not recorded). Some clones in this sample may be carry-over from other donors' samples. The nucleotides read TGTGCCAGCAGCCCCCGGGTGGAGGGTTGGACTGAAGCTTTCTTT. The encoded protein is CASSPRVEGWTEAFF. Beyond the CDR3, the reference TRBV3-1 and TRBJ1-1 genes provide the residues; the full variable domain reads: DTAVSQTPKYLVTQMGNDKSIKCEQNLGHDTMYWYKQDSKKFLKIMFSYNNKELIINETVPNRFSPKSPDKAHLNLHINSLELGDSAVYFCASSPRVEGWTEAFFGQGTRLTVV.